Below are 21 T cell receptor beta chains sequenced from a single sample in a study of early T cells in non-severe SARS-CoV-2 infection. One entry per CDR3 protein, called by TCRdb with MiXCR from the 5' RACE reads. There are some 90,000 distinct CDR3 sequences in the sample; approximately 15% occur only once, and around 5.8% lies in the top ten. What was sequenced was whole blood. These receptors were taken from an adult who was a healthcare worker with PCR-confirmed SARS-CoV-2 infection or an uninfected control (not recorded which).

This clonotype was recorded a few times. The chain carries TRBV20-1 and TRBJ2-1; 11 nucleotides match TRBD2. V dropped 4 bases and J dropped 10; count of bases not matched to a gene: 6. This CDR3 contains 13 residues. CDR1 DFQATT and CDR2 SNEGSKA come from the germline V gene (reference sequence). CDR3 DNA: TGCAGTGCTATAGCGGGAGGGCCAAAGGAGCAGTTCTTC. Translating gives CSAIAGGPKEQFF.

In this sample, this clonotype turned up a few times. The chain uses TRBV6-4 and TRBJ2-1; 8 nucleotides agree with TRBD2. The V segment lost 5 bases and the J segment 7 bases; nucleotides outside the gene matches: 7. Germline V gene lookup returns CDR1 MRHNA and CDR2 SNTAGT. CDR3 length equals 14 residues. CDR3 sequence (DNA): TGTGCCAGCAGTAGGGGGAGCGGGAGAAATGAGCAGTTCTTC. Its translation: CASSRGSGRNEQFF.

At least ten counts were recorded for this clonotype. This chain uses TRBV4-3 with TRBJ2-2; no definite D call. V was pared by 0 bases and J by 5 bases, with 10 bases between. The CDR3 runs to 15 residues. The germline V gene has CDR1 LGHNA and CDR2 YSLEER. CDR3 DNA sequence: TGCGCCAGCAGCCAAGAAACAAGTCGAACCGGGGAGCTGTTTTTT. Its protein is CASSQETSRTGELFF.

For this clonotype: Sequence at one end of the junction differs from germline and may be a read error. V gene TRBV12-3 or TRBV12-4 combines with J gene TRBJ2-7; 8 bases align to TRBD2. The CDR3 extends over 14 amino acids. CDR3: CASSGTRGYYEPYF. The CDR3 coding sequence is TGTGCCAGCAGCGGGACTAGGGGTTACTACGAGCCGTACTTC.

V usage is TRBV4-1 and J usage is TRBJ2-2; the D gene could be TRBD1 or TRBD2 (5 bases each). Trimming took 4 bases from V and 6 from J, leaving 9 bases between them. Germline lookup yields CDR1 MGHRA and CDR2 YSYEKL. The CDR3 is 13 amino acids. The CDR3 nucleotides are TGCGCCAGCAGCCGGGGACCCTCCGGGGAGCTGTTTTTT. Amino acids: CASSRGPSGELFF.

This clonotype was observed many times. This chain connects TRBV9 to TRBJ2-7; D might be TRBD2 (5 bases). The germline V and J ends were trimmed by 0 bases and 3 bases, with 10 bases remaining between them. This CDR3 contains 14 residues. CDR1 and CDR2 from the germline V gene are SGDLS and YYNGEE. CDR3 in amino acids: CASSVDGRDYEQYF. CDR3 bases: TGTGCCAGCAGCGTAGATGGTCGGGACTACGAGCAGTACTTC.

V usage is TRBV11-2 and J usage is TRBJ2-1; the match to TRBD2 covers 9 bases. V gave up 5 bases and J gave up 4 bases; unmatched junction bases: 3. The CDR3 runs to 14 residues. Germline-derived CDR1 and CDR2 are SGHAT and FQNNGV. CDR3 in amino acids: CASSSTSGYNEQFF. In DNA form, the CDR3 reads TGTGCCAGCAGCAGCACTAGCGGGTACAATGAGCAGTTCTTC.

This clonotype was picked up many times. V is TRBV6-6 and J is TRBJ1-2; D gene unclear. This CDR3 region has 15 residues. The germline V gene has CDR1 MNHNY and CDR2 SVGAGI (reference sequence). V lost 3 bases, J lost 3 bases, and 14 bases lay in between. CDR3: CASSYGSLTDYGYTF. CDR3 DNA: TGTGCCAGCAGTTATGGTTCGCTTACAGACTATGGCTACACCTTC.

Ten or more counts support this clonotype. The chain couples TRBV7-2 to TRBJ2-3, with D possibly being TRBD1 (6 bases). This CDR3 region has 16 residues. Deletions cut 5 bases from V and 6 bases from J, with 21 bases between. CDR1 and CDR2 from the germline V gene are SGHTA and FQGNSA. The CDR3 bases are TGTGCCAGCAGCAAAAGAAGGGGGAACGGCGCTGATACGCAGTATTTT. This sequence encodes CASSKRRGNGADTQYF.

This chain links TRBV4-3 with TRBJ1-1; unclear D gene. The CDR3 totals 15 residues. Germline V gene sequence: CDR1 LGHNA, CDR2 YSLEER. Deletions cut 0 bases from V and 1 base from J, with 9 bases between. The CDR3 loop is CASSQDEDTNTEAFF. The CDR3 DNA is TGCGCCAGCAGCCAAGATGAGGATACGAACACTGAAGCTTTCTTT.

The CDR3 bases are TGTGCCAGCAGCGTACGGGCCCCCACAGATACGCAGTATTTT. This encodes CASSVRAPTDTQYF. The chain carries TRBV7-2 and TRBJ2-3; D uncertain. The CDR3 is 14 residues long. Trimming took off 5 bases at V and 2 bases at J, with 11 bases between the two ends. Looked up from germline, CDR1 is SGHTA and CDR2 is FQGNSA. The full variable domain, rest sourced from reference TRBV7-2 and TRBJ2-3, is GAGVSQSPSNKVTEKGKDVELRCDPISGHTALYWYRQSLGQGLEFLIYFQGNSAPDKSGLPSDRFSAERTGGSVSTLTIQRTQQEDSAVYLCASSVRAPTDTQYFGPGTRLTVL.

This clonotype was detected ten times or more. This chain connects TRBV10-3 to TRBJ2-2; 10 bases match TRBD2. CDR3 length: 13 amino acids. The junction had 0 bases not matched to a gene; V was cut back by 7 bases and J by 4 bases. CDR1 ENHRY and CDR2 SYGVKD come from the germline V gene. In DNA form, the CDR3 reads TGTGCCATCACTAGCGGGAGCACCGGGGAGCTGTTTTTT. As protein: CAITSGSTGELFF.

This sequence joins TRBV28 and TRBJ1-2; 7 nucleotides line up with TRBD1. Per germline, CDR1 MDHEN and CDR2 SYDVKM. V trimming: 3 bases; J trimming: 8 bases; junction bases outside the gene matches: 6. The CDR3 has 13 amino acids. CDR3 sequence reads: CASSLGRGRGYTF. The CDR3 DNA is TGTGCCAGCAGTTTGGGGAGGGGGCGCGGCTACACCTTC.

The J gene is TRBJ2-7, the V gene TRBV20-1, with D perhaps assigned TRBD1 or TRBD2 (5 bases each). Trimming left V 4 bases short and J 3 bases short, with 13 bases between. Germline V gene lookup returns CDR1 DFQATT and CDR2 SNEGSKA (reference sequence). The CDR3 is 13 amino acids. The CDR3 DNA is TGCAGTGCTAAACAAGGGACGGTCTACGAGCAGTACTTC. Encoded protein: CSAKQGTVYEQYF.

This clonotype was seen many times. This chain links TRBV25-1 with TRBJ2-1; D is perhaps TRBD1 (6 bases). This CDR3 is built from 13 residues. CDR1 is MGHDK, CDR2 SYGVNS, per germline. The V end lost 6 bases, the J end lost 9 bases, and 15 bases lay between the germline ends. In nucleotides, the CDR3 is TGTGCCAGCAGCTACAGGGTTGACGGTGAGCAGTTCTTC. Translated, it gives CASSYRVDGEQFF.

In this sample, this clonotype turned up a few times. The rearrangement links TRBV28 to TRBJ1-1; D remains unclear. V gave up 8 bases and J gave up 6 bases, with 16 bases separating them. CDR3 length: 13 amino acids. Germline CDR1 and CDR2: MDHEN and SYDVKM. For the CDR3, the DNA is TGTGCCAGCCGATGGGGTATGGCGGCTGAAGCTTTCTTT. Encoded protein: CASRWGMAAEAFF.

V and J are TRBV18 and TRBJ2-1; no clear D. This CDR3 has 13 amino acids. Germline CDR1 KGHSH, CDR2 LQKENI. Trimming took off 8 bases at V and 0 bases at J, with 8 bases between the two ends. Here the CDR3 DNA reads TGTGCCAGCGCCAGTAGCTCCTACAATGAGCAGTTCTTC. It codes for CASASSSYNEQFF.

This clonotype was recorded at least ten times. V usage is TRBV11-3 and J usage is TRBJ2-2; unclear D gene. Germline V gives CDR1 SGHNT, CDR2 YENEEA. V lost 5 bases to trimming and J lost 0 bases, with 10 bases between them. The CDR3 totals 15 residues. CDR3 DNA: TGTGCCAGCAGCGATAGTGGTACGAACACCGGGGAGCTGTTTTTT. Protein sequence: CASSDSGTNTGELFF.

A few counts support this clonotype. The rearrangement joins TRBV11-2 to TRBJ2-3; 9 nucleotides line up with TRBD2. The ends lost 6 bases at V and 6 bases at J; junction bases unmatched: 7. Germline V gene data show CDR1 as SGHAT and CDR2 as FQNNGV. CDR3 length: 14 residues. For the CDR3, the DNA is TGTGCCAGCAGTCCGGGACTAGCCACGGATACGCAGTATTTT. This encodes CASSPGLATDTQYF.

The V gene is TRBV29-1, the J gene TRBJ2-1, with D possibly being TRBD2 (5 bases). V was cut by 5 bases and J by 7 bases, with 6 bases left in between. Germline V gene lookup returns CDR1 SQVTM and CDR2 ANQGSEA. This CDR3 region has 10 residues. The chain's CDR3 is CSVSGNEQFF. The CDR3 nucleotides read TGCAGCGTTTCGGGGAATGAGCAGTTCTTC.

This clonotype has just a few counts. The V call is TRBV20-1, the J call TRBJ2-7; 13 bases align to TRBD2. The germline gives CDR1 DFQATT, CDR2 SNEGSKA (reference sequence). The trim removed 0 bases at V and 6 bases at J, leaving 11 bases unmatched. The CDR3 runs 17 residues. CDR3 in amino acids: CSARDLGTSGTMREQYF. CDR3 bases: TGCAGTGCTAGAGATCTCGGGACTAGCGGGACTATGCGCGAGCAGTACTTC.